This T cell receptor beta chain was obtained from a study of shared clonotypes between healthy human individuals (dated by TCRdb to 2020 to 2021). Regarding the research as a whole: The cohort included three men and a couple of women between 18 and 49 years of age. For each donor, CD4 naive and CD4 memory were each run on three plates, CD8 naive on two plates, and CD8 memory on one plate. To estimate repertoire size and how much clonotypes are shared between individuals, the study performed deep sequencing of blood TCR repertoires from about 5 healthy adults. Different laboratories and diverse techniques were used to prepare libraries and sequence TCR repertoires, to increase sequencing depth and limit assay-specific biases. Between about 0.85 and 10 billion PBMCs per donor were obtained by leukapheresis.

Donors were healthy HIV-negative adults with no recently reported acute infections or vaccinations. Every donor was a Caucasian adult living in Nashville, Tennessee, USA. CD4+ T cells were enriched by magnetic negative selection; naive cells were then positively selected on CD45RA, and the negative fraction formed the memory subset. Blood was collected by leukapheresis, and PBMCs were isolated by Ficoll-Histopaque density gradient centrifugation and then cryopreserved in liquid nitrogen vapor phase. Purity and quantity of every magnetically sorted T cell population were checked by analytical flow cytometry. Each sorted fraction had its genomic DNA isolated and then quantified by UV absorbance on a Nanodrop 2000c. The study at large found these results: Even with the large sequencing depth, rarefaction of the sorted-subset datasets indicated that sequencing was incomplete. Naive subsets generally had larger estimated clonotype richness than memory subsets. Across a few donors, approximately 5% of naive CD4, approximately 4% of naive CD8, about 2% of memory CD4, and 0.4% to 0.45% of memory CD8 clonotypes were shared. Higher generation probabilities were observed for clonotypes shared by all four sorted-subset donors than for non-shared clonotypes. The small number of donors limited the genetic and exposure-history diversity represented. Pairwise subsampling indicated that sequencing depth was expected to affect the degree of clonotype sharing among donors. Sampling was restricted to blood, and TCR repertoires in tissues likely differ from the TCR repertoires found in blood.

This clone was seen a single time. Its antigen target is currently unknown. Qualities for individual bases were not recorded, and no much larger clone is one base off. The junction shows trimming of 4 bases on V and 6 bases on J, and the gene matches do not reach 14 bases of it. The CDR3, from cysteine to phenylalanine, totals 17 residues. The read is trimmed to its CDR3 DNA, 51 bases read in frame from base 1. Based on the germline V gene (reference sequence), the CDR1 and CDR2 sequences are PRHDT and FYEKMQ. Using the deep immunoSEQ assay, multiplex PCR amplified TCR CDR3 regions from genomic DNA. Extracted genomic DNA from each cell subset was distributed evenly across all wells of several immunoSEQ 96-well plates, and each plate was treated as a replicate. Each replicate PCR for sorted subsets received roughly 0.2 ug genomic DNA, equal to about 30,000 T cell genomes. Purified libraries were measured with a Qubit 3.0 fluorometer, size-checked on a Bioanalyzer 2100, and measured again with the KAPA Library Quantification kit. Every immunoSEQ 96-well plate was sequenced on a dedicated single-read 150-cycle Illumina NextSeq 550 flow cell. On the authors' methods: Because the immunoSEQ output held only junctional sequences and lacked quality scores, the filtering could not match the filtering applied to full-length reads. To assign V/J genes and CDR3, sequences were annotated against IMGT germline references using PyIR, a Python wrapper for IgBLAST v1.9. Reads were filtered out if the reads had weak V/J assignments (E-value above 1e-6), no CDR3, stop codons, out-of-frame junctions, or ambiguous translated residues. V3J clonotypes were defined as sequences sharing the same inferred V gene, J gene, and CDR3 amino acid sequence. To compute the percentage overlap between repertoires, the number of shared unique clonotypes was divided by the size of the smaller repertoire. RTK rarefaction, the Chao1 estimator, and Recon v2.1 estimates of unobserved clonotypes were used to assess repertoire richness. Generation probabilities for all TCRbeta clonotypes obtained by the gDNA method from a handful of donors were computed using OLGA. The table was pulled from immuneACCESS by TCRdb, which kept in-frame rearrangements only. Such tables lose some clones; where checked, under half of the loss comes from unresolved V genes, and the rest has no known cause. Clone size and the V and J calls come from that table; the DNA yielded D and trimming. Within this sample are approximately 2.3 million clones, with approximately 93% of them counted one time only. In total, the top ten clones hold about 0.37% of the sample.

The TCR was taken from a man aged 18 to 29 in good health. Some clones in this sample may be carry-over from other donors' samples. The material sequenced was naive CD4+ T cells from PBMCs. The cell subset or site label on this specimen signifies: CD45RA+ positively selected. The chain joins TRBV13 to TRBJ2-4; TRBD2 aligns with 8 central bases. The CDR3 sequence is CASSSSVAGRTSNIQYF. The DNA reads TGTGCCAGCAGCTCCTCCGTAGCGGGACGAACCTCAAACATTCAGTACTTC.